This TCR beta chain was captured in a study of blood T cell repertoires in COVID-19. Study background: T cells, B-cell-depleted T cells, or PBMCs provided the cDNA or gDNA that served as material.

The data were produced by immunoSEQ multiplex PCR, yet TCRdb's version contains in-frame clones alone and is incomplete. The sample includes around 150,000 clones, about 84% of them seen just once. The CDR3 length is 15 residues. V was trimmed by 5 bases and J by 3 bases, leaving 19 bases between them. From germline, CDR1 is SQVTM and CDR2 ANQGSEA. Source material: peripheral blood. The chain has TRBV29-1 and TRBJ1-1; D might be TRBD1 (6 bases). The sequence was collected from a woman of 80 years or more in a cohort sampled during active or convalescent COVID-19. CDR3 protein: CSVKGAGGSDTEAFF. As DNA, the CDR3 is TGCAGCGTTAAAGGGGCGGGGGGCTCTGACACTGAAGCTTTCTTT.